What follows is one TCR beta chain and its context. Its specificity is unknown. This entry is derived from a study of blood T cell dynamics during melanoma immunotherapy. Study background: Metastatic melanoma patients received first-line pembrolizumab or nivolumab plus ipilimumab.

Time point: pre-treatment baseline. The table came from immunoSEQ multiplex PCR; TCRdb's copy has only in-frame clones and leaves some out. This sample has 9,500 to 11,000 clones, with about 88% found just once. CDR3 length: 11 residues. Germline values: CDR1 SQVTM, CDR2 ANQGSEA. The germline V and J ends were trimmed by 6 bases and 4 bases, with 10 bases remaining between them. Study-level points and caveats: Clones driving repertoire changes may be melanoma-specific or general immune activation.

This receptor was taken from a human donor with melanoma. This chain uses TRBV29-1 with TRBJ2-7, with D uncertain. Source: blood, taken from a patient treated with checkpoint blockade. The CDR3 reads CSVTILYEQYF. Here the CDR3 DNA reads TGCAGCGTGACCATCCTTTACGAGCAGTACTTC.